This TCR beta chain originates from a study of blood T cell repertoires in COVID-19. Study-level information: PBMCs, B-cell-depleted T cells, or T cells were the source of the cDNA or gDNA that made up the material.

Clones were read by immunoSEQ multiplex PCR, and TCRdb kept only the in-frame ones, dropping some. The data contain some 250,000 clones, about 90% of them singletons. Germline V gene lookup returns CDR1 SGDLS and CDR2 YYNGEE. The J segment lost 0 bases and the V segment lost 5 bases, leaving 11 bases of the junction unmatched. The CDR3 is 18 amino acids. The sample comprised peripheral blood. The chain employs TRBV9 and TRBJ2-1, with 10 nucleotides matching TRBD2. This clonotype originated in a woman between 25 and 40 years old who had recovered from COVID-19. CDR3 sequence: CASSKFTSGASSYNEQFF. The CDR3 DNA reads TGTGCCAGCAGTAAATTTACTAGCGGGGCTAGCTCCTACAATGAGCAGTTCTTC.